The 3 T cell receptor beta chains below come from one sample, sequenced in a study of OX40 agonist ivuxolimab in advanced cancers. TCRdb's copy holds only in-frame clones and misses some; the assay was immunoSEQ multiplex PCR. The sample lists about 76,000 clones; approximately 89% were seen once. The specimen comprised CD4+ or CD8+ T cells sorted from blood, sampled in a trial of the OX40 agonist ivuxolimab. The receptor set was obtained from an adult with an advanced solid tumor such as melanoma, head and neck, liver or kidney cancer.

The chain is built from TRBV29-1 and TRBJ1-4; no clear D gene. Between the trimmed V and J ends, which lost 2 bases and 8 bases, there was a span of 6 bases. This CDR3 contains 11 residues. Per the germline V gene, CDR1 is SQVTM and CDR2 is ANQGSEA. CDR3 coding DNA: TGCAGCGTTGAATATGAAGAAAAACTGTTTTTT. Amino acid sequence: CSVEYEEKLFF.

The chain uses TRBV6-1 and TRBJ1-2; 7 bases are a match to TRBD1. Unmatched junction bases numbered 10, after V lost 10 bases and J lost 5 bases. Germline lookup yields CDR1 MNHNS and CDR2 SASEGT. The CDR3 sequence is 13 residues long. As DNA, the CDR3 is TGTGCCACCTTGGACAGGCGTCTATATGGCTACACCTTC. It specifies CATLDRRLYGYTF.

The chain has TRBV5-1 and TRBJ1-6; D is possibly TRBD1 (5 bases). The CDR3 has 16 amino acids. Per the germline V gene, CDR1 is SGHRS and CDR2 is YFSETQ. V gave up 2 bases and J gave up 6 bases, with 15 bases separating them. Here the CDR3 DNA reads TGCGCCAGCAGCTTCGATCCCGGGGGAGGTAATTCACCCCTCCACTTT. Amino acid sequence: CASSFDPGGGNSPLHF.